The 13 T cell receptor beta chains below were found in one sample sequenced in a study of T-cell reconstitution after alpha-beta-depleted transplantation in children. Unique molecular identifiers were incorporated during preparation of the TCRbeta library. Each CDR3 protein is one row after TCRdb ran MiXCR on the PCR reads. Here the sample spans fewer than 750,000 distinct CDR3 sequences, 25% to 30% being singletons. Sequencing used PBMCs, obtained before TCRalphabeta/CD19-depleted stem cell transplant. Receptors originate from a boy younger than two with Wiskott-Aldrich syndrome, due to receive a stem cell transplant.

This clonotype has just a few counts. This rearrangement joins TRBV9 to TRBJ2-7; 9 nucleotides match TRBD2. CDR3 length: 17 residues. The junction had 14 bases not matched to a gene; V was cut back by 2 bases and J by 5 bases. CDR1 is SGDLS and CDR2 is YYNGEE in the germline V gene. The CDR3 loop reads CASSVRGLPGLANEQYF. The CDR3, as DNA: TGTGCCAGCAGCGTTAGGGGACTACCGGGACTAGCTAACGAGCAGTACTTC.

This clonotype was detected only a few times. The chain is built from TRBV12-3 or TRBV12-4 and TRBJ2-7; maybe TRBD2 (5 bases). Trimming pared 6 bases from V and 1 base from J, leaving 10 bases between. The CDR3 is made up of 13 amino acids. CDR3 amino acids: CASRAGPSYEQYF. CDR3 nucleotides: TGTGCCAGCAGGGCGGGTCCTTCCTACGAGCAGTACTTC.

This clonotype was found a few times. V is TRBV19 and J is TRBJ1-1, with unresolved D. V gave up 2 bases and J gave up 1 base, with 11 bases separating them. Per the germline V gene, CDR1 is LNHDA and CDR2 is SQIVND (reference sequence). The CDR3 is made up of 15 amino acids. This chain's CDR3 is CASSIWAAGNTEAFF. The CDR3, as DNA: TGTGCCAGTAGTATATGGGCAGCGGGGAACACTGAAGCTTTCTTT.

The chain employs TRBV7-3 and TRBJ1-6; D is undetermined. V was trimmed by 5 bases and J by 8 bases, leaving 10 bases between them. The CDR3 spans 13 residues. Germline values: CDR1 SGHTA, CDR2 FQGTGA. The CDR3 spells CASSPRLDSPLHF. CDR3 DNA sequence: TGTGCCAGCAGCCCCCGGTTGGATTCACCCCTCCACTTT. The full variable domain, in which reference TRBV7-3 and TRBJ1-6 provide the parts outside the CDR3, is GAGVSQTPSNKVTEKGKYVELRCDPISGHTALYWYRQSLGQGPEFLIYFQGTGAADDSGLPNDRFFAVRPEGSVSTLKIQRTERGDSAVYLCASSPRLDSPLHFGNGTRLTVT.

The chain joins TRBV28 to TRBJ1-5; possible D gene TRBD1, 5 bases. Per germline, CDR1 MDHEN and CDR2 SYDVKM. CDR3 length equals 13 residues. Trimming shortened V by 2 bases and J by 7 bases, and 9 bases separated the two germline ends. The DNA for the CDR3 is TGTGCCAGCAGTTTACTGGGGGGGCAGCCCCAGCATTTT. Translating gives CASSLLGGQPQHF.

Details on this clonotype: The junction shows a germline mismatch at one end, possibly a read error. This chain links TRBV5-4 with TRBJ2-1; D might be TRBD1 (6 bases). CDR1 SGHNT and CDR2 YYREEE come from the germline V gene (reference sequence). The CDR3 length is 19 residues. CDR3 bases: TGTGTCAGCAGCTATCTTCATAGACAGGCCCTTAGCTCCTACAATGAGCAGTTCTTC. It is translated as CVSSYLHRQALSSYNEQFF.

This chain joins TRBV12-3 or TRBV12-4 and TRBJ2-1, with D possibly called TRBD1 or TRBD2 (5 bases each). Trimming took off 4 bases at V and 12 bases at J, with 16 bases between the two ends. This CDR3 has 13 amino acids. This CDR3 is CASSSGPPIVQFF. The CDR3 DNA reads as TGTGCCAGCAGTTCGGGACCCCCCATCGTGCAGTTCTTC.

This clonotype was counted between two and nine times. This sequence joins TRBV20-1 and TRBJ2-1; the match to TRBD2 covers 14 bases. The trim removed 6 bases at V and 7 bases at J, leaving 5 bases unmatched. Germline CDR1 DFQATT, CDR2 SNEGSKA (reference sequence). The CDR3 is 14 residues long. The CDR3, as DNA: TGCAGTGCCGCCGGACTAGCGGGAGGTAATGAGCAGTTCTTC. It codes for CSAAGLAGGNEQFF.

This chain links TRBV20-1 with TRBJ2-5; a weak D match, TRBD2 (5 bases). Germline V gene lookup returns CDR1 DFQATT and CDR2 SNEGSKA (reference sequence). V was pared by 5 bases and J by 2 bases, with 15 bases between. This CDR3 region has 14 residues. The CDR3 nucleotides read TGCAGTGCTCCTCCGGGGAACACTCAAGAGACCCAGTACTTC. Amino acids: CSAPPGNTQETQYF.

This clonotype showed up just a few times. The rearrangement links TRBV24-1 to TRBJ2-1; D unclear. V was pared by 1 base and J by 9 bases, with 6 bases between. Per germline, CDR1 KGHDR and CDR2 SFDVKD. The CDR3 extends over 12 amino acids. CDR3 sequence: CATSDFIGEQFF. CDR3 DNA: TGTGCCACCAGTGATTTTATTGGTGAGCAGTTCTTC.

This chain joins TRBV7-7 and TRBJ1-3; no firm D call. Trimming left V 1 base short and J 0 bases short, with 7 bases between. Looked up from germline, CDR1 is SSHAT and CDR2 is FNYEAQ (reference sequence). The CDR3 sequence is 15 residues long. CDR3 sequence: CASSLDPSSGNTIYF. Here the CDR3 DNA reads TGTGCCAGCAGCTTAGACCCCAGCTCTGGAAACACCATATATTTT.

This chain uses TRBV6-1 with TRBJ2-2; no clear D gene. V was cut by 7 bases and J by 1 base, with 7 bases left in between. CDR3 size: 13 residues. Germline values: CDR1 MNHNS, CDR2 SASEGT. The CDR3, as DNA: TGTGCCAGCACGGCGGTGAACACCGGGGAGCTGTTTTTT. As protein: CASTAVNTGELFF.

The chain combines TRBV24-1 with TRBJ2-7, with D perhaps matching TRBD2 (5 bases). Trimming cost V 4 bases and J 3 bases, with 15 bases left between them. Per the germline V gene, CDR1 is KGHDR and CDR2 is SFDVKD. CDR3 length: 15 amino acids. CDR3 amino acids: CATSDPGTRVYEQYF. The CDR3 DNA sequence: TGTGCCACCAGTGACCCCGGCACTAGAGTCTACGAGCAGTACTTC.